This TCR beta chain was captured in a study of a mutant IDH1 vaccine in newly diagnosed glioma. The overall study: There were eight vaccinations for patients, given in weeks 1, 3, 5, 7, 11, 15, 19 and 23. Vaccine dosing followed radiotherapy by 4-6 weeks, or accompanied temozolomide cycles. Antecedent treatment encompassed radiotherapy, temozolomide, or their combination; the majority received both. Study results and caveats: Pseudoprogression showed no apparent link to changes in top peripheral T cell clonotypes.

Generated by immunoSEQ multiplex PCR, the TCRdb table keeps only in-frame clones and is missing some. The profile shows roughly 42,000 clones, approximately 85% of them singletons. Of note for this clone: Its antigen is as yet unknown.

Time point given: week 5, during vaccination. The content of each vaccine dose was 300 ug of mutant IDH1 20-mer peptide, and topical imiquimod accompanied it. This TCR came from a man in his forties with glioma. Sequencing used PBMCs, obtained from a glioma patient whose treatment included an IDH1 peptide vaccine.

The CDR3 DNA reads TGTGCCAGCTCACCAACCCTCAGACAAGCAAACACTGAAGCTTTCTTT. This sequence encodes CASSPTLRQANTEAFF. The chain couples TRBV18 to TRBJ1-1; D is ambiguous. Germline CDR1 reads KGHSH; CDR2 reads LQKENI. V lost 2 bases to trimming and J lost 2 bases, with 15 bases between them. This CDR3 has 16 amino acids.